The T cell receptor (beta chain) described here comes from a study of Ad26.COV2.S vaccination and SARS-CoV-2 variants. Germline CDR1 and CDR2: LNHDA and SQIVND (reference sequence). V lost 4 bases and J lost 1, with 7 bases in between. The CDR3 sequence is 13 residues long. Libraries were prepared by immunoSEQ multiplex PCR; TCRdb keeps only in-frame clonotypes and omits some of them. Counted here are more than 300,000 clones, 75% to 90% occurring once; the ten biggest clones make up about 5%. A word on this clone: This sample also contains other DNA sequences that code for the same CDR3.

Treatment of the sample: around 19 received Ad26.COV2.S at low or high dose, single or two shots; 5 received placebo; per-sample allocation not given. At day 63 after the first vaccine or placebo injection, samples were drawn. This TCR came from a person aged 18-60 years who received the Ad26.COV2.S COVID-19 vaccine or a placebo. Here the sequenced sample was peripheral blood, taken in a trial of Ad26.COV2.S vaccine versus placebo. V usage is TRBV19 and J usage is TRBJ2-5; tentatively, D is TRBD2 (6 bases). Here the CDR3 DNA reads TGTGCCAGTAGTACTAGCGCCCAAGAGACCCAGTACTTC. Its translation is CASSTSAQETQYF.